This passage covers 21 T cell receptor beta chains from one sample sequenced in a study of cytomegalovirus exposure and HLA in healthy donors (dated by TCRdb to about 2017). The library relied on the immunoSEQ multiplex PCR assay. For the multiplex PCR, a mixture combining 60 forward primers for TCR Vbeta segments and 13 reverse primers for TCR Jbeta segments was used. TCRdb took this table from immuneACCESS and kept in-frame rearrangements with V and J called. Such tables lack part of the clones; where checked against another copy, unresolved V genes explain under half of the gap, and the rest is unexplained. The sample yields more than 95,000 clones; about three quarters were counted once. The biggest ten clones account for around 0.99% of the sample. The sequenced material came from PBMCs. These receptors were taken from a woman in her twenties or thirties in good health and CMV-seronegative.

The V gene is TRBV2, the J gene TRBJ1-4; 8 bases align to TRBD1. Looked up from germline, CDR1 is SNHLY and CDR2 is FYNNEI. V lost 2 bases, J lost 10 bases, and 9 bases stayed unmatched. The CDR3 is made up of 15 amino acids. The CDR3 DNA reads as TGTGCCAGCAGTGAACTTCGTCAGGGGGCCGGAAAACTGTTTTTT. Translation gives CASSELRQGAGKLFF. Variable domain in full (rest from reference TRBV2 and TRBJ1-4): EPEVTQTPSHQVTQMGQEVILRCVPISNHLYFYWYRQILGQKVEFLVSFYNNEISEKSEIFDDQFSVERPDGSNFTLKIRSTKLEDSAMYFCASSELRQGAGKLFFGSGTQLSVL.

The chain carries TRBV19 and TRBJ2-3, with 8 nucleotides matching TRBD2. Germline CDR1 is LNHDA and CDR2 is SQIVND (reference sequence). V was clipped by 5 bases and J by 0 bases; unmatched bases: 4. This CDR3 comprises 15 residues. CDR3 sequence (DNA): TGTGCCAGTAGTTCTCCTAGCGGGAGCACAGATACGCAGTATTTT. Translated: CASSSPSGSTDTQYF.

The genes are TRBV27 and TRBJ1-5, with TRBD1 identical over 7 bases. The CDR3 length is 20 residues. With V trimmed by 6 bases and J by 0 bases, 20 bases remained unmatched. Germline values: CDR1 MNHEY, CDR2 SMNVEV (reference sequence). The CDR3 region has the DNA TGTGCCAGCAGCCAAATAGCCCCGGGACAGACCCGTTATAGCAATCAGCCCCAGCATTTT. The encoded protein is CASSQIAPGQTRYSNQPQHF.

A few counts support this clone. The chain links TRBV6-1 to TRBJ2-7; a possible D gene is TRBD2 (6 bases). The CDR3 has 15 residues. Looked up from germline, CDR1 is MNHNS and CDR2 is SASEGT. Trimming took off 1 base at V and 2 bases at J, with 12 bases between the two ends. The DNA for the CDR3 is TGTGCCAGCAGTGAAGACGGGAGTCCCCCCTACGAGCAGTACTTC. Amino acids: CASSEDGSPPYEQYF.

The rearrangement uses TRBV5-1 and TRBJ2-3; D gene ambiguous. Germline V gene lookup returns CDR1 SGHRS and CDR2 YFSETQ. This CDR3 spans 14 amino acids. V was cut by 4 bases and J by 0 bases, with 9 bases left in between. CDR3 residues: CASSLLRSTDTQYF. The CDR3 nucleotides are TGCGCCAGCAGCCTACTGAGAAGCACAGATACGCAGTATTTT.

The chain couples TRBV10-3 to TRBJ1-2, with D maybe TRBD1 (5 bases). The CDR3 length is 17 residues. Trimming removed 0 bases from V and 4 bases from J, with 18 bases in between. Per the germline V gene, CDR1 is ENHRY and CDR2 is SYGVKD. The CDR3 DNA is TGTGCCATCAGTGAGTCGCCACAGGCCTCACGGGTCTATGGCTACACCTTC. Amino acids: CAISESPQASRVYGYTF.

The chain is built from TRBV13 and TRBJ1-2; 7 nucleotides line up with TRBD1. This CDR3 region has 14 residues. Germline V gene data show CDR1 as PRHDT and CDR2 as FYEKMQ (reference sequence). Trimming removed 5 bases from V and 5 bases from J; junction bases left unmatched: 8. CDR3 loop: CASSLGTATYGYTF. DNA for the CDR3: TGTGCCAGCAGCCTTGGGACAGCGACTTATGGCTACACCTTC.

V is TRBV30 and J is TRBJ2-5; 7 nucleotides align to TRBD1. The DNA end lines up better with TRBJ2-7; the J call may be wrong. CDR3 size: 14 residues. Germline V gene data show CDR1 as GTSNPN and CDR2 as SVGIG (reference sequence). The CDR3 region is CAWNRQGVSHEQYF. For the CDR3, the DNA is TGTGCCTGGAACCGACAGGGAGTAAGCCACGAGCAGTACTTC.

J is TRBJ2-6 and V is TRBV5-6, with 12 bases lining up with TRBD2. The germline gives CDR1 SGHDT, CDR2 YYEEEE. Trimming took 3 bases from V and 0 from J; bases not matched to a gene: 7. The CDR3 totals 19 residues. The CDR3 loop reads CASSWAGLAGSSGANVLTF. The CDR3 DNA sequence: TGTGCCAGCAGCTGGGCAGGACTAGCGGGAAGCTCTGGGGCCAACGTCCTGACTTTC.

V usage is TRBV6-4 and J usage is TRBJ1-3; perhaps TRBD1 as D (6 bases). Germline CDR1 and CDR2: MRHNA and SNTAGT. Trimming removed 6 bases from V and 0 bases from J, with 12 bases in between. The CDR3 sequence is 15 residues long. The CDR3 coding sequence is TGTGCCAGCAGAGAAGGGGGTCTCTCTGGAAACACCATATATTTT. This sequence encodes CASREGGLSGNTIYF.

This CDR3 is CASNHSPAGETQYF. CDR3 DNA sequence: TGTGCCAGCAACCATTCCCCCGCGGGAGAGACCCAGTACTTC. The gene calls are TRBV2 and TRBJ2-5, with D perhaps TRBD2 (5 bases). There are 14 residues in the CDR3. Germline loops: CDR1 SNHLY, CDR2 FYNNEI. Trimming took 7 bases from V and 4 from J, leaving 16 bases between them.

This chain connects TRBV10-2 to TRBJ1-1; 7 bases are a match to TRBD1. The length of the CDR3 is 15 residues. The V gene end was trimmed by 5 bases and the J gene end by 5 bases; junction bases not matched to a gene: 11. Germline V CDR1 and CDR2: WSHSY, SAAADI. The CDR3 DNA reads as TGCGCCAGCAGTAGATCAGGGGGATTGGGGACTGAAGCTTTCTTT. Protein product: CASSRSGGLGTEAFF.

This chain connects TRBV18 to TRBJ2-6; D unresolved. Germline-derived CDR1 and CDR2 are KGHSH and LQKENI. The V end lost 5 bases, the J end lost 0 bases, and 11 bases lay between the germline ends. CDR3 length: 16 amino acids. In nucleotides, the CDR3 is TGTGCCAGCTCAACTTATCTGATCTCTGGGGCCAACGTCCTGACTTTC. This translates into CASSTYLISGANVLTF.

The V gene is TRBV6-5, the J gene TRBJ2-3; no reliable D call. Germline V gene data show CDR1 as MNHEY and CDR2 as SVGAGI. The CDR3 has 13 residues. V dropped 6 bases and J dropped 6 bases, with 13 bases sitting between them. CDR3 in amino acids: CASRAPLVDTQYF. The CDR3 nucleotides are TGTGCCAGCAGAGCCCCCCTAGTGGATACGCAGTATTTT.

This clone was counted once. This chain links TRBV7-2 with TRBJ1-3, with D unclear. Deletions cut 3 bases from V and 4 bases from J, with 4 bases between. The CDR3 sequence is 12 residues long. Per germline, CDR1 SGHTA and CDR2 FQGNSA. CDR3 coding DNA: TGTGCCAGCAGCTTGCGGGGAAACACCATATATTTT. Protein: CASSLRGNTIYF.

J is TRBJ2-7 and V is TRBV6-5; 8 nucleotides agree with TRBD1. CDR3 size: 15 residues. V lost 0 bases to trimming and J lost 6 bases; unmatched junction nucleotides: 7. Per germline, CDR1 MNHEY and CDR2 SVGAGI. CDR3 in DNA: TGTGCCAGCAGTTACTCCAGGACAGGGAATAGCGAGCAGTACTTC. Amino acid sequence: CASSYSRTGNSEQYF.

The chain uses TRBV30 and TRBJ2-1; TRBD2 aligns across 8 bases. This CDR3 contains 16 residues. Looked up from germline, CDR1 is GTSNPN and CDR2 is SVGIG (reference sequence). With 2 bases clipped from V and 4 bases from J, the junction kept 10 bases outside the gene matches. The CDR3 is CAWSITGGRLYNEQFF. CDR3 sequence (DNA): TGTGCCTGGAGTATTACGGGAGGGCGCTTGTACAATGAGCAGTTCTTC.

The sample holds a few counts of this clone. V gene TRBV7-9 combines with J gene TRBJ2-7, with unresolved D. Germline-derived CDR1 and CDR2 are SEHNR and FQNEAQ (reference sequence). CDR3 length: 13 residues. V was clipped by 3 bases and J by 9 bases, with 15 bases between them. The CDR3 region is CASSLTPQAGQYF. Written as DNA, the CDR3 is TGTGCCAGCAGCTTGACTCCCCAAGCCGGGCAGTACTTC.

The chain employs TRBV28 and TRBJ2-7, with D unresolved. V dropped 2 bases and J dropped 7 bases, with 12 bases sitting between them. CDR1 is MDHEN, CDR2 SYDVKM, per germline. The CDR3 runs 13 residues. This CDR3 reads CASSLGPPREQYF. CDR3 nucleotide sequence: TGTGCCAGCAGTTTAGGTCCCCCCCGGGAGCAGTACTTC.

This clone was counted once. The chain recombines TRBV18 with TRBJ1-5; tentatively, D is TRBD1 (5 bases). With 2 bases removed from V and 2 bases from J, the gap between germline ends came to 16 bases. This CDR3 spans 17 amino acids. Germline CDR1 reads KGHSH; CDR2 reads LQKENI. CDR3 sequence (DNA): TGTGCCAGCTCACCAAGACAGAGCCAACACGGCAATCAGCCCCAGCATTTT. Translation: CASSPRQSQHGNQPQHF. The entire variable domain, with the rest obtained from reference TRBV18 and TRBJ1-5, is as follows: NAGVMQNPRHLVRRRGQEARLRCSPMKGHSHVYWYRQLPEEGLKFMVYLQKENIIDESGMPKERFSAEFPKEGPSILRIQQVVRGDSAAYFCASSPRQSQHGNQPQHFGDGTRLSIL.

The chain joins TRBV5-1 to TRBJ2-7; D is possibly TRBD2 (5 bases). The ends were cut back, 5 bases at V and 5 bases at J, with 20 bases in the middle. Germline V gene data show CDR1 as SGHRS and CDR2 as YFSETQ. The CDR3 totals 15 residues. This chain's CDR3 is CASRQEERFDHEQYF. The CDR3 DNA reads TGCGCCAGCAGGCAGGAGGAACGTTTTGACCACGAGCAGTACTTC.